These T cell receptor beta chains were read from a single sample in a study of T cell repertoires in cytomegalovirus infection. TCRdb recomputed calls from the reads with MiXCR, one row per CDR3 protein. The sample contains a few hundred thousand distinct CDR3 sequences, under 55% of which appear only once. Which antigens these TCRs recognize remains unknown. This sample comprised cultured PBMCs, obtained from culture after CMV antigen stimulation. The source is a human donor in good health (CMV status not recorded). Some clones in this sample may be carry-over from other donors' samples. The CDR3 runs from the conserved cysteine through the conserved F or W. The D gene is left open where the match is weak. Size values are once, few and many counts, or a class for expanded clones, and some rows have none.

TRBV11-2	many	TRBJ2-1	TRBD2	CASAMRLAGESSYNEQFF	TGTGCCTCGGCAATGAGACTAGCGGGAGAAAGCTCCTACAATGAGCAGTTCTTC
TRBV12-3/TRBV12-4	few	TRBJ1-3	TRBD1	CASSLTQGAGNTIYF	TGTGCCAGCAGTTTGACACAGGGGGCTGGAAACACCATATATTTT
TRBV7-2	-	TRBJ1-6	TRBD1	CASSLAWTGHSPLHF	TGTGCCAGCAGCTTAGCTTGGACAGGCCATTCACCCCTCCACTTT
TRBV28	many	TRBJ2-7	-	CASNLVGYEQYF	TGTGCCAGCAATTTGGTGGGGTACGAGCAGTACTTC
TRBV15	-	TRBJ1-4	-	CATSRDASRGLNEKLFF	TGTGCCACCAGCAGAGATGCCAGCCGGGGCCTAAATGAAAAACTGTTTTTT
TRBV5-6	few	TRBJ2-1	-	CASSPDGDFNEQFF	TGTGCCAGCAGCCCGGACGGAGATTTCAATGAGCAGTTCTTC
TRBV6-1	-	TRBJ2-7	-	CASSEIAESYEQYF	TGTGCCAGCAGTGAAATTGCGGAGTCCTACGAGCAGTACTTC
TRBV6-1	-	TRBJ2-3	-	CASSDSRGVDTQYF	TGTGCCAGCAGTGATAGCAGGGGAGTGGATACGCAGTATTTT
TRBV7-8	-	TRBJ2-1	TRBD1	CASSRQGRYNEQFF	TGTGCCAGCAGCCGACAGGGGAGGTACAATGAGCAGTTCTTC
TRBV6-2/TRBV6-3	-	TRBJ2-1	-	CASSLGLHSEQFF	TGTGCCAGCTCCCTGGGACTTCACAGTGAGCAGTTCTTC
TRBV12-3/TRBV12-4	-	TRBJ1-2	-	CASSLLSGSGYTF	TGTGCCAGCAGTTTATTATCAGGGAGTGGCTACACCTTC
TRBV5-8	-	TRBJ2-7	-	CASSPVNTNYEQHF	TGTGCCAGCAGCCCCGTTAACACCAACTACGAGCAGCACTTC
TRBV7-2	-	TRBJ2-1	TRBD2	CASSLASGGVSNEQFF	TGTGCCAGCAGCTTGGCTAGCGGGGGGGTATCGAATGAGCAGTTCTTC
TRBV3-1	-	TRBJ2-3	TRBD2	CASSQRTSGYTDTQYF	TGTGCCAGCAGCCAACGGACTAGCGGATACACAGATACGCAGTATTTT
TRBV2	-	TRBJ2-3	-	CASALWGLVADTQYF	TGTGCCAGCGCCCTGTGGGGCCTAGTGGCAGATACGCAGTATTTT
TRBV6-6	-	TRBJ2-7	-	CASTLGGITYEQYF	TGTGCCAGCACCCTGGGAGGCATCACCTACGAGCAGTACTTC
TRBV7-2	many	TRBJ2-3	TRBD2	CASSLVLTGAGGPDTQYF	TGTGCCAGCAGCTTAGTTTTGACGGGAGCGGGAGGGCCAGATACGCAGTATTTT
TRBV12-3/TRBV12-4	few	TRBJ2-1	-	CASSNPPRGLGEQFF	TGTGCCAGCAGTAACCCTCCCCGGGGCCTGGGTGAGCAGTTCTTC
TRBV4-3	few	TRBJ2-7	-	CASSQDLGPFEQYF	TGCGCCAGCAGCCAAGACCTCGGACCCTTCGAGCAGTACTTC
TRBV4-1	once	TRBJ2-6	TRBD1	CASSRPTGKSSGANVLTF	TGCGCCAGCAGCCGACCGACAGGGAAAAGCTCTGGGGCCAACGTCCTGACTTTC
TRBV7-9	-	TRBJ2-3	-	CASRETDTQYF	TGTGCCAGCAGGGAGACAGATACGCAGTATTTT
TRBV20-1	once	TRBJ2-3	TRBD1	CSAREGWGGQGYSTDTQYF	TGCAGTGCTAGAGAAGGTTGGGGGGGACAGGGATATAGCACAGATACGCAGTATTTT
TRBV7-9	few	TRBJ2-1	-	CASSLMGPDYNEQFF	TGTGCCAGCAGCTTAATGGGGCCTGACTACAATGAGCAGTTCTTC
TRBV20-1	few	TRBJ2-7	-	CSALPIGSSYEQYF	TGCAGTGCCTTACCCATCGGGTCCTCCTACGAGCAGTACTTC
TRBV7-2	once	TRBJ2-5	-	CASSVIVPLARAQYF	TGTGCCAGCAGCGTAATAGTCCCCCTCGCAAGGGCCCAGTACTTC
TRBV7-9	-	TRBJ2-7	-	CASSLTSRQPYEQYF	TGTGCCAGCAGCCTAACTAGCAGACAACCTTACGAGCAGTACTTC
TRBV7-2	few	TRBJ2-1	-	CASSSTYNEQFF	TGTGCCAGCAGTAGCACTTACAATGAGCAGTTCTTC
TRBV12-5	-	TRBJ2-2	-	CASGLVGTGELFF	TGTGCTAGTGGTTTGGTAGGAACCGGGGAGCTGTTTTTT
TRBV7-7	-	TRBJ2-5	-	CASSLKGATQYF	TGTGCCAGCAGCTTAAAGGGCGCAACCCAGTACTTC
TRBV7-2	few	TRBJ2-3	TRBD1	CASSLSTIGGTGGVDTQYF	TGTGCCAGCAGCTTAAGTACGATAGGGGGGACAGGGGGTGTAGATACGCAGTATTTT
TRBV5-6	-	TRBJ1-5	-	CASSSRAPDGNQPQHF	TGTGCCAGCAGCTCCCGCGCGCCTGATGGCAATCAGCCCCAGCATTTT
TRBV7-2	-	TRBJ2-1	TRBD2	CASRSVSGRRGEQFF	TGTGCCAGCAGATCGGTTAGCGGGAGAAGAGGTGAGCAGTTCTTC
TRBV12-3/TRBV12-4	few	TRBJ1-3	TRBD1	CANEAGQGRLTIYF	TGTGCCAACGAGGCGGGACAGGGGCGTCTCACCATATATTTT
TRBV10-3	few	TRBJ2-1	-	CAISDAGRYNEQFF	TGTGCCATCAGTGACGCGGGGCGTTACAATGAGCAGTTCTTC
TRBV7-4	-	TRBJ2-1	TRBD1	CASSFRTGRASEQFF	TGTGCCAGCAGCTTTCGGACAGGGCGTGCTAGTGAGCAGTTCTTC
TRBV7-2	many	TRBJ2-7	-	CASSTGLRGVDEQYF	TGTGCCAGCAGCACAGGACTACGAGGAGTTGACGAGCAGTACTTC
TRBV6-6	few	TRBJ2-1	TRBD2	CASSYSALAGEYNEQFF	TGTGCCAGCAGTTACTCAGCACTAGCGGGGGAGTACAATGAGCAGTTCTTC